This TCR beta chain was recorded in a study of blood T cell repertoires in COVID-19. As for the study in general: The samples span acute and convalescent COVID-19 from the United States, Italy and Spain. PBMCs, B-cell-depleted T cells, or T cells provided the cDNA or gDNA that made up the material.

The CDR3 is 14 amino acids. Trimming stripped 1 base from V and 0 bases from J, with 5 bases between. CDR1 is LNHDA, CDR2 SQIVND, per germline (reference sequence). Assignment of participants to cohorts was predicated upon participant-reported clinical history. Recovered status in Cohort 3 required two negative PCRs, clearance, or symptom resolution. Some clones are missing from TCRdb's copy, which holds only in-frame ones; the method was immunoSEQ multiplex PCR. The sample shows 150,000 to 250,000 clones, about 85% of them seen only once. Material: PBMCs or T cells enriched from blood (not recorded which). This clonotype was obtained from a woman in her 30s who had recovered from COVID-19. The chain employs TRBV19 and TRBJ2-3; the D is unclear. CDR3 in DNA: TGTGCCAGTAGTATAGTGCGGAGCACAGATACGCAGTATTTT. Amino acids: CASSIVRSTDTQYF.